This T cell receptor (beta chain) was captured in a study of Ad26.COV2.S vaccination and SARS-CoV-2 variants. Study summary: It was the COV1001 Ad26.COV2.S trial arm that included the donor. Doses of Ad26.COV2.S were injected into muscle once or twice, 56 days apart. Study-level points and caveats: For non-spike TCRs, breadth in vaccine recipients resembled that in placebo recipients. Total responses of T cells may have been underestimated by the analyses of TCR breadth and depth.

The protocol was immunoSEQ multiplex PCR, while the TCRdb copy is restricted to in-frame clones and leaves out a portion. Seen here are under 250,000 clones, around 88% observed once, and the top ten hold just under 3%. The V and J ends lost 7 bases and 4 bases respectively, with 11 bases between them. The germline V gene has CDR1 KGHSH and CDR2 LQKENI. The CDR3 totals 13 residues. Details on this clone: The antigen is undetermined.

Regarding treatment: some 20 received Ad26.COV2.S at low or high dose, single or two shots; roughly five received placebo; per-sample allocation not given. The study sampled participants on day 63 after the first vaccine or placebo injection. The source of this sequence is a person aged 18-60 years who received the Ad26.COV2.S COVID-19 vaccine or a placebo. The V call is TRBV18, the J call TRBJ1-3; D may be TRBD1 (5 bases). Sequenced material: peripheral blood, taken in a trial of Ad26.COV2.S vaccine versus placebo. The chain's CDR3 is CASFQGSGNTIYF. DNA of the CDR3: TGTGCCAGCTTTCAGGGCTCCGGAAACACCATATATTTT.